The entry that follows covers one TCR beta chain sequence. No antigen is known for it. The sample belongs to a study of T cells in Graves' hyperthyroidism and ophthalmopathy. The length of the CDR3 is 14 residues. The germline gives CDR1 SQVTM, CDR2 ANQGSEA. Trimming removed 3 bases at V and 0 bases at J, with 10 bases between. There were TCR beta CDR3 regions amplified from RNA transcripts. HTBI primers were the set used in a first-round RT-PCR of the TCR CDR3. TCRdb reprocessed the multiplex PCR reads with MiXCR, giving one entry per CDR3 protein. The sample lists fewer than 600,000 distinct CDR3 sequences; 14% were seen once. Thyroid ultrasound and orbital computed tomography, with clinical symptoms and serum thyroxine and TRAb, informed diagnoses. Study-wide findings and caveats: A model of 13 V-J pairs discriminated ophthalmopathy from stable hyperthyroidism.

This chain links TRBV29-1 with TRBJ2-3; D tentatively fits TRBD1 or TRBD2 (5 bases each). This sequence originates from a woman in her 40s with Graves' hyperthyroidism. Material: blood. The CDR3 is CSVELGRSTDTQYF. The CDR3 region has the DNA TGCAGCGTTGAGTTGGGACGGAGCACAGATACGCAGTATTTT.